This T cell receptor beta chain was sequenced in a study of beta chain features in type 1 diabetes. Looking at the study overall: Across the samples, some 98,000,000 sorted cells were examined in total. Study results and caveats: Within the patient group, naive, central memory and Treg TCRB repertoires appeared more similar to each other than within healthy donors.

This clone was observed a few times. The target antigen is unknown. Every isolated RNA sample was fully reverse transcribed, so sequencing captured expressed TCRB transcripts. The table came from immunoSEQ multiplex PCR; TCRdb's copy has only in-frame clones and leaves some out. Of around 340,000 clones listed, 15% to 20% are singletons. A single heparinised draw of roughly 0.11 L on average was taken per donor. Germline assignment: CDR1 SEHNR and CDR2 FQNEAQ (reference sequence). Trimming shortened V by 1 base and J by 1 base, and 7 bases separated the two germline ends. This CDR3 comprises 14 residues.

This clonotype originated in a woman between 18 and 29 years old in good health. V is TRBV7-9 and J is TRBJ1-1, with D unresolved. Sequences were obtained from naive CD4+ T cells from blood. The CDR3 nucleotides are TGTGCCAGCAGCTTAGTAGGAGGGAACACTGAAGCTTTCTTT. Encoded protein: CASSLVGGNTEAFF.